This T cell receptor (beta chain) was captured by sequencing in a study of blood T cell repertoires in COVID-19 (TCRdb year 2020). For the study in its entirety: Samples from collaborators originated in the United States, Italy and Spain and spanned both the acute and convalescent phases of COVID-19. Samples were obtained from the ongoing ImmuneRACE study (first 160 participants) and from 950 to 1,500 subjects provided by 6 global collaborators. Where HLA class I and class II types were available, the types were taken from metadata supplied by the sample provider, not from assay-based typing. A de-identified subject ID, COVID-19 status, age in years and sex were almost always included in the sample metadata. Deeply sampled blood TCRbeta repertoires from subjects exposed to, actively infected with, or recovered from COVID-19 were included in the dataset. The material from the prospective study consisted of cDNA or gDNA derived from T cells, B-cell-depleted T cells, or PBMCs. The repertoires were released in a freely available public database meant as a resource for research on the immune response to SARS-CoV-2. Summary of the overall study and its limitations: The quantity of clinical and demographic metadata differed by source and by participant and was supplied without curation.

Samples from volunteer blood donors who had recovered from COVID-19 were contributed by a second Seattle source. Collaborating institutions collected whole blood in K2EDTA tubes following their own protocols. For TCRbeta analysis, collaborators shipped samples as frozen whole blood, isolated PBMCs, or DNA extracted from either of those sample types. On this clone itself: It lacks a known antigen. Per-base quality was not reported, and no clone a single base away is much larger than it.

TCRbeta CDR3 regions were amplified from genomic DNA using the immunoSEQ Assay, a bias-controlled multiplex PCR. As for how the authors treated the data: Nucleated cell counts per sample were estimated from amplification of reference gene primers within the assay. Sequence reads were collapsed and filtered to measure the absolute abundance of every unique TCRbeta CDR3 rearrangement. For each sample, productive Simpson clonality was calculated by taking the square root of Simpson's diversity index across productive rearrangements. As stored in TCRdb, this immuneACCESS dataset retains in-frame rearrangements with V and J assigned. A fraction of the clones does not appear; measured against another copy, unresolved V genes explain less than half of the discrepancy, and the remainder lacks a known reason. The D gene and trimming were derived from the DNA, and the V and J assignments and clone size from that table. The sample table holds 200,000 to 250,000 clones, of which roughly nine tenths were seen once. The top ten constitute 6.5% of the sample.

Including cysteine and phenylalanine, the CDR3 has 13 amino acids. Solely the CDR3 DNA is kept, with 39 bases framed from the first base. The germline V gene supplies CDR1 SNHLY and CDR2 FYNNEI. Ends trimmed: V by 4 bases, J by 1 base; bases unmatched to a gene: 0. In this chain, TRBV2 is recombined with TRBJ1-1, and 7 bases in between align with TRBD1. The sequencing input was peripheral blood. The clonotype originates from a man between 60 and 75 years old who had recovered from COVID-19. The CDR3 region reads CASSGDRNTEAFF. The nucleotide sequence is given as TGTGCCAGCAGTGGGGACAGGAACACTGAAGCTTTCTTT.